One and the same sample provided the 20 T cell receptor beta chains below, sequenced in a study of Tregs in tolerant kidney transplant recipients. Data came from immunoSEQ multiplex PCR; TCRdb stores just in-frame clones and leaves some out. The sample holds about 46,000 clones, 91% seen once. The sequenced sample was Tregs from blood. Source of these receptors: a human donor in good health.

The rearrangement joins TRBV11-2 to TRBJ1-1; 8 bases are a match to TRBD1. CDR1 and CDR2 from the germline V gene are SGHAT and FQNNGV. V was clipped by 5 bases and J by 11 bases; unmatched bases: 10. There are 13 residues in the CDR3. CDR3 coding DNA: TGTGCCAGCAGCCTGCGGACAGGGAGCACCGCTTTCTTT. It encodes CASSLRTGSTAFF.

The rearrangement uses TRBV7-6 and TRBJ2-1, with D uncertain. This CDR3 region has 17 residues. Looked up from germline, CDR1 is SGHVS and CDR2 is FNYEAQ. V dropped 5 bases and J dropped 0 bases, with 17 bases sitting between them. The CDR3 sequence: CASSPGPSASSYNEQFF. The DNA for the CDR3 is TGTGCCAGCAGCCCCGGGCCCAGCGCGAGCTCCTACAATGAGCAGTTCTTC.

The chain uses TRBV6-6 and TRBJ2-7; possibly TRBD1 for D (6 bases). Per the germline V gene, CDR1 is MNHNY and CDR2 is SVGAGI (reference sequence). This CDR3 has 14 residues. The V gene lost 5 bases and the J gene lost 0 bases, with 11 bases spanning the gap. This CDR3 is CASSDTGSSYEQYF. The CDR3, as DNA: TGTGCCAGCAGTGACACAGGGTCCTCCTACGAGCAGTACTTC.

The rearrangement joins TRBV5-1 to TRBJ2-5; D gene unclear. V was clipped by 0 bases and J by 1 base, with 7 bases between them. The CDR3 sequence is 14 residues long. CDR1 and CDR2 (germline): SGHRS, YFSETQ. CDR3: CASSLGASQETQYF. In DNA form, the CDR3 reads TGCGCCAGCAGCTTGGGGGCAAGCCAAGAGACCCAGTACTTC.

The chain combines TRBV19 with TRBJ2-3; D gene ambiguous. Germline V lookup: CDR1 LNHDA, CDR2 SQIVND (reference sequence). The CDR3 totals 16 residues. Trimming removed 1 base at V and 2 bases at J, with 13 bases between. The CDR3: CASSIAWTALTDTQYF. DNA of the CDR3: TGTGCCAGTAGTATAGCCTGGACGGCCCTCACAGATACGCAGTATTTT. Drawing the rest from reference TRBV19 and TRBJ2-3, the complete variable domain is DGGITQSPKYLFRKEGQNVTLSCEQNLNHDAMYWYRQDPGQGLRLIYYSQIVNDFQKGDIAEGYSVSREKKESFPLTVTSAQKNPTAFYLCASSIAWTALTDTQYFGPGTRLTVL.

This chain uses TRBV5-1 with TRBJ2-7; tentative D call: TRBD2 (6 bases). Trimming removed 1 base from V and 3 bases from J, with 14 bases in between. The CDR3 spans 15 residues. CDR1 SGHRS and CDR2 YFSETQ come from the germline V gene. CDR3 sequence: CASSLTGQGGYEQYF. CDR3 bases: TGCGCCAGCAGCTTGACGGGCCAGGGAGGCTACGAGCAGTACTTC. Full variable domain (missing parts from reference TRBV5-1 and TRBJ2-7): KAGVTQTPRYLIKTRGQQVTLSCSPISGHRSVSWYQQTPGQGLQFLFEYFSETQRNKGNFPGRFSGRQFSNSRSEMNVSTLELGDSALYLCASSLTGQGGYEQYFGPGTRLTVT.

This clone was picked up one time. This rearrangement joins TRBV5-1 to TRBJ2-1; D gene ambiguous. Trimming left V 0 bases short and J 6 bases short, with 7 bases between. The CDR3 consists of 13 residues. CDR1 is SGHRS, CDR2 YFSETQ, per germline. CDR3: CASSLVLSNEQFF. CDR3 coding DNA: TGCGCCAGCAGCTTGGTTCTCAGCAATGAGCAGTTCTTC.

The rearrangement links TRBV6-1 to TRBJ2-7; perhaps TRBD2 as D (6 bases). CDR1 MNHNS and CDR2 SASEGT come from the germline V gene. V lost 8 bases and J lost 7, with 15 bases in between. This CDR3 contains 12 residues. The CDR3 region is CASARDFQEQYF. CDR3 DNA sequence: TGTGCCAGCGCCCGGGACTTTCAGGAGCAGTACTTC.

J is TRBJ2-1 and V is TRBV5-1; TRBD1 agrees at 11 bases. Germline CDR1 is SGHRS and CDR2 is YFSETQ. The CDR3 has 14 amino acids. The ends lost 4 bases at V and 7 bases at J; junction bases unmatched: 4. CDR3 sequence reads: CASSRGQGANEQFF. CDR3 sequence (DNA): TGCGCCAGCAGCCGAGGACAGGGGGCGAATGAGCAGTTCTTC.

V usage is TRBV5-1 and J usage is TRBJ2-5; no definite D call. The better agreement between TRBJ2-7 and the DNA end casts doubt on the J call. The germline CDR1 and CDR2 sequences are SGHRS and YFSETQ. This CDR3 spans 16 amino acids. The CDR3 DNA is TGCGCCAGCAGCCCAACCTGGTTCCTGGGGACCTACGAGCAGTACTTC. This codes for CASSPTWFLGTYEQYF.

The chain couples TRBV30 to TRBJ2-3, with 7 bases that match TRBD2. Germline V CDR1 and CDR2: GTSNPN, SVGIG (reference sequence). Trimming took 5 bases from V and 2 from J; bases not matched to a gene: 7. The CDR3 runs to 14 residues. In DNA, the CDR3 is TGTGCCTGGGGAAGGGACTACAACACAGATACGCAGTATTTT. Encoded protein: CAWGRDYNTDTQYF.

This chain uses TRBV5-8 with TRBJ2-1; TRBD2 matches 8 bases. In germline, CDR1 is SGHTS, CDR2 YDEGEE. The junction had 5 bases not matched to a gene; V was cut back by 1 base and J by 14 bases. The CDR3 is made up of 12 amino acids. In nucleotides, the CDR3 is TGTGCCAGCAGCTTGTTAATACTAGCGGAGTTCTTC. It encodes CASSLLILAEFF.

This clone was observed once. V gene TRBV20-1 combines with J gene TRBJ1-2; possibly TRBD1 for D (6 bases). This CDR3 spans 10 amino acids. Germline CDR1 and CDR2: DFQATT and SNEGSKA (reference sequence). Trimming removed 6 bases at V and 6 bases at J, with 8 bases between. In DNA, the CDR3 is TGCAGTGCAGGGGGGGATGGCTACACCTTC. This gives the protein CSAGGDGYTF.

The chain combines TRBV28 with TRBJ1-5; 9 bases map to TRBD1. The CDR3 is 15 residues long. The V gene's germline CDR1 is MDHEN and CDR2 SYDVKM. The V and J ends lost 5 bases and 7 bases, in that order; junction bases with no gene match: 9. CDR3 loop: CASSLTGTGRQPQHF. CDR3 DNA: TGTGCCAGCAGTCTCACCGGGACAGGGAGGCAGCCCCAGCATTTT.

The chain couples TRBV18 to TRBJ1-1; perhaps TRBD1 as D (6 bases). The CDR3 extends over 15 amino acids. The germline V gene has CDR1 KGHSH and CDR2 LQKENI. With 3 bases removed from V and 3 bases from J, the gap between germline ends came to 14 bases. The CDR3 bases are TGTGCCAGCTCACCGATCTCCAGGGGCGACACTGAAGCTTTCTTT. It specifies CASSPISRGDTEAFF.

The gene calls are TRBV9 and TRBJ1-5; D gene uncertain. CDR3 size: 12 residues. The germline V gene has CDR1 SGDLS and CDR2 YYNGEE. V lost 0 bases to trimming and J lost 6 bases, with 4 bases between them. Here the CDR3 reads CASSVEGQPQHF. DNA of the CDR3: TGTGCCAGCAGCGTAGAGGGTCAGCCCCAGCATTTT.

The rearrangement uses TRBV11-3 and TRBJ2-3; 9 bases map to TRBD2. The V and J ends lost 1 base and 6 bases, in that order; junction bases with no gene match: 5. Germline V CDR1 and CDR2: SGHNT, YENEEA. The CDR3 has 15 residues. CDR3 amino acids: CASSLGKGLADTQYF. Written as DNA, the CDR3 is TGTGCCAGCAGCTTAGGTAAAGGACTAGCGGATACGCAGTATTTT.

V gene TRBV13 combines with J gene TRBJ2-3; 11 bases map to TRBD2. The V gene's germline CDR1 is PRHDT and CDR2 FYEKMQ (reference sequence). The ends lost 2 bases at V and 4 bases at J; junction bases unmatched: 8. The CDR3 contains 17 residues. The CDR3 loop is CASSLRLAGGHSDTQYF. In DNA form, the CDR3 reads TGTGCCAGCAGCTTACGGTTAGCGGGGGGGCACTCAGATACGCAGTATTTT.

The chain uses TRBV5-6 and TRBJ1-5; TRBD1 aligns across 7 bases. The trim removed 2 bases at V and 3 bases at J, leaving 8 bases unmatched. Per the germline V gene, CDR1 is SGHDT and CDR2 is YYEEEE. This CDR3 region has 16 residues. The CDR3 nucleotides are TGTGCCAGCAGCTTCCTGGGACAGTCTCCCAATCAGCCCCAGCATTTT. This translates into CASSFLGQSPNQPQHF.

The gene calls are TRBV2 and TRBJ2-5; D gene uncertain. Trimming removed 7 bases from V and 5 bases from J, with 14 bases in between. The CDR3 runs to 13 residues. Germline V gene lookup returns CDR1 SNHLY and CDR2 FYNNEI. The CDR3 loop reads CASTLPPRETQYF. CDR3 coding DNA: TGTGCCAGCACTCTACCTCCGAGGGAGACCCAGTACTTC.